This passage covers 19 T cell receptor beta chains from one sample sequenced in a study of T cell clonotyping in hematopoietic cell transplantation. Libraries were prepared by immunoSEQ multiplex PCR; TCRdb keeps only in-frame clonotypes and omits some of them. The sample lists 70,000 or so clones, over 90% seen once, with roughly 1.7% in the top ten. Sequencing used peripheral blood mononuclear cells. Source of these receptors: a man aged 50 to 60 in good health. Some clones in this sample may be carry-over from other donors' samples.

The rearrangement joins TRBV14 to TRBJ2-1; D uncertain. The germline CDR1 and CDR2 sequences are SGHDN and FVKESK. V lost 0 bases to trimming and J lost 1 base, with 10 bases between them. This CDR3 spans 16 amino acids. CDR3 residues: CASSQDYGPSYNEQFF. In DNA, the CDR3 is TGTGCCAGCAGCCAAGATTACGGCCCATCCTACAATGAGCAGTTCTTC. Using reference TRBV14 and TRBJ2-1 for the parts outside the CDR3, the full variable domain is EAGVTQFPSHSVIEKGQTVTLRCDPISGHDNLYWYRRVMGKEIKFLLHFVKESKQDESGMPNNRFLAERTGGTYSTLKVQPAELEDSGVYFCASSQDYGPSYNEQFFGPGTRLTVL.

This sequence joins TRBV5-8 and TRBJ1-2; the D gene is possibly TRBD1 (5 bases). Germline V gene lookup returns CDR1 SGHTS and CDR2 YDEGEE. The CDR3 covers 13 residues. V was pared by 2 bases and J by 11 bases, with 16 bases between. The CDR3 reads CASSLPQGSVYTF. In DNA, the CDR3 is TGTGCCAGCAGCTTACCTCAGGGTTCGGTTTACACCTTC.

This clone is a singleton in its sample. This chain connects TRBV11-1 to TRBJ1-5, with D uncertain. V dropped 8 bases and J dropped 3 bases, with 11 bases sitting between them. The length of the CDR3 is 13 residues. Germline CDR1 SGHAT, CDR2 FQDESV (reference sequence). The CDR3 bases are TGTGCCAGCCCCGGACGGAACAATCAGCCCCAGCATTTT. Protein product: CASPGRNNQPQHF.

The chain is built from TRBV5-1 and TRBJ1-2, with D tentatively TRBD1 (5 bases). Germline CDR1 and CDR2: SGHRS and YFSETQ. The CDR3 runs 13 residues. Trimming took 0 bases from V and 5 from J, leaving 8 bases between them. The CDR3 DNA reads TGCGCCAGCAGCTTGGGACAGAGTTATGGCTACACCTTC. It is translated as CASSLGQSYGYTF.

The CDR3 sequence is CSVEAPSGAEQYF. The CDR3 nucleotides read TGCAGCGTTGAAGCCCCCTCGGGGGCCGAGCAGTACTTC. The chain links TRBV29-1 to TRBJ2-7; D may be TRBD1 or TRBD2 (6 bases each). The V gene lost 1 base and the J gene lost 6 bases, with 13 bases spanning the gap. This CDR3 contains 13 residues. Germline CDR1 SQVTM, CDR2 ANQGSEA.

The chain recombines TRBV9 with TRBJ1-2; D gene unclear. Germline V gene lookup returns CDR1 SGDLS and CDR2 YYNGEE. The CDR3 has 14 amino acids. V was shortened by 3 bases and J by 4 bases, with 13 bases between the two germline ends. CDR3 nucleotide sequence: TGTGCCAGCAGCGAGGAGGGTATGGGCTATGGCTACACCTTC. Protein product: CASSEEGMGYGYTF.

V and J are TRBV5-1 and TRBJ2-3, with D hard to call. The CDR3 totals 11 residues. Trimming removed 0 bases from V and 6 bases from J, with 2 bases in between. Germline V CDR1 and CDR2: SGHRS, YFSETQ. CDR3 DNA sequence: TGCGCCAGCAGCTTGGGTGATACGCAGTATTTT. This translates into CASSLGDTQYF.

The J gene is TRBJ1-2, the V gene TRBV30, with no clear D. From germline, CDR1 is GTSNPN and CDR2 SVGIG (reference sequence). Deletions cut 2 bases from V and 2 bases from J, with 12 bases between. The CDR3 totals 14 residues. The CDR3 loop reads CAWSSLGANYGYTF. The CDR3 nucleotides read TGTGCCTGGAGTTCCCTGGGAGCCAACTATGGCTACACCTTC. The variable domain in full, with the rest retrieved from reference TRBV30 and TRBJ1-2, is SQTIHQWPATLVQPVGSPLSLECTVEGTSNPNLYWYRQAAGRGLQLLFYSVGIGQISSEVPQNLSASRPQDRQFILSSKKLLLSDSGFYLCAWSSLGANYGYTFGSGTRLTVV.

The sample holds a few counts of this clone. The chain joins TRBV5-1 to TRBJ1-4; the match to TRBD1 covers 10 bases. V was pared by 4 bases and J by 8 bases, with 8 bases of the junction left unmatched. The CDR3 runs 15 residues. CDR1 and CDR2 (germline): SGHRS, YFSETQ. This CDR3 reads CASSAGTGELEKLFF. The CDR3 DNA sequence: TGCGCCAGCAGCGCCGGGACAGGGGAGTTGGAAAAACTGTTTTTT. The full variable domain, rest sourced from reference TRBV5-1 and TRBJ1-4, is KAGVTQTPRYLIKTRGQQVTLSCSPISGHRSVSWYQQTPGQGLQFLFEYFSETQRNKGNFPGRFSGRQFSNSRSEMNVSTLELGDSALYLCASSAGTGELEKLFFGSGTQLSVL.

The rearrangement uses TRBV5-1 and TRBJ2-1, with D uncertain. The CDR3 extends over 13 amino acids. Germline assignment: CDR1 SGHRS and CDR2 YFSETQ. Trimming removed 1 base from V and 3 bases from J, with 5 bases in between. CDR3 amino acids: CASSLNSYNEQFF. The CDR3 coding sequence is TGCGCCAGCAGCTTGAACAGCTACAATGAGCAGTTCTTC.

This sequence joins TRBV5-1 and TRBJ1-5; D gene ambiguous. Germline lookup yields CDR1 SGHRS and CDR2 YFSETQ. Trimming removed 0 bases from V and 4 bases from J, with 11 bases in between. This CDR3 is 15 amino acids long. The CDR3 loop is CASSLAPGRNQPQHF. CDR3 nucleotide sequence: TGCGCCAGCAGCTTGGCCCCCGGGAGGAATCAGCCCCAGCATTTT.

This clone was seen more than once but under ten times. CDR3 nucleotides: TGTGCCAGCTTGGCGGGGGGGCCGGGCAGTACCTACGAGCAGTACTTC. It is translated as CASLAGGPGSTYEQYF. This chain uses TRBV21-1 with TRBJ2-7; TRBD2 is taken as the D call from the table, unchecked against the DNA. TRBV21-1 is noted as a pseudogene. CDR3 length equals 16 residues.

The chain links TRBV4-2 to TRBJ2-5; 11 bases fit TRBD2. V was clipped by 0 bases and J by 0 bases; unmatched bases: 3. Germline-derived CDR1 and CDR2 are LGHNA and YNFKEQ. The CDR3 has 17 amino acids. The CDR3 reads CASSQDPSGGHQETQYF. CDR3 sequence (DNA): TGTGCCAGCAGCCAAGATCCTAGCGGGGGGCACCAAGAGACCCAGTACTTC.

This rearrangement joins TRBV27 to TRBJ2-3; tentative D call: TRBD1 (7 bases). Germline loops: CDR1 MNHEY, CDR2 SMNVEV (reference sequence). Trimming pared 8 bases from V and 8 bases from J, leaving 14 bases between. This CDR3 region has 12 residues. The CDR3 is CASGGTVGTQYF. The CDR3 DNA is TGTGCCAGCGGGGGGACAGTCGGTACGCAGTATTTT.

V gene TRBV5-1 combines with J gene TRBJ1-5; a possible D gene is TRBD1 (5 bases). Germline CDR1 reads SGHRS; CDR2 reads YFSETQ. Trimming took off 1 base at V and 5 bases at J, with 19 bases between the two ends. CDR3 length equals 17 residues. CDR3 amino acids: CASSLYPSQGIDQPQHF. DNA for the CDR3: TGCGCCAGCAGCTTGTATCCTTCGCAGGGAATCGATCAGCCCCAGCATTTT.

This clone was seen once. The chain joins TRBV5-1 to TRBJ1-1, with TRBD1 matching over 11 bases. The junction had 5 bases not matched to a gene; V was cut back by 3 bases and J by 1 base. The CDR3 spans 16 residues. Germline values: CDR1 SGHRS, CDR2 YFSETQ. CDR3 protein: CASSSGQGGKNTEAFF. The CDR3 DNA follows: TGCGCCAGCAGCTCGGGACAGGGGGGTAAGAACACTGAAGCTTTCTTT.

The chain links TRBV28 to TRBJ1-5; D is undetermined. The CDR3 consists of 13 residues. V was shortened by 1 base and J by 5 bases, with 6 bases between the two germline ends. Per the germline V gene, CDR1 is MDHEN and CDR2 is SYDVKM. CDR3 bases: TGTGCCAGCAGTTTATCCAGGCATCAGCCCCAGCATTTT. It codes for CASSLSRHQPQHF. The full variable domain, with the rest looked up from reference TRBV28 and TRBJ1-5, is DVKVTQSSRYLVKRTGEKVFLECVQDMDHENMFWYRQDPGLGLRLIYFSYDVKMKEKGDIPEGYSVSREKKERFSLILESASTNQTSMYLCASSLSRHQPQHFGDGTRLSIL.

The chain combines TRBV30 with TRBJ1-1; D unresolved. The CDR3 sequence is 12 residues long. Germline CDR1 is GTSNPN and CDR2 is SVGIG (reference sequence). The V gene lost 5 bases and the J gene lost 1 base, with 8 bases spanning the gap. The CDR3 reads CAWGTANTEAFF. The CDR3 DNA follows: TGTGCCTGGGGTACGGCGAACACTGAAGCTTTCTTT.

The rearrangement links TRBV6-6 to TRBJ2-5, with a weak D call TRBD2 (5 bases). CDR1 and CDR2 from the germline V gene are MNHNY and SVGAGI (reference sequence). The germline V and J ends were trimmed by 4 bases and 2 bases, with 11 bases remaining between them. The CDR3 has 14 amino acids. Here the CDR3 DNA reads TGTGCCAGCAGTTTGGCGGGCGCACAAGAGACCCAGTACTTC. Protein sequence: CASSLAGAQETQYF.